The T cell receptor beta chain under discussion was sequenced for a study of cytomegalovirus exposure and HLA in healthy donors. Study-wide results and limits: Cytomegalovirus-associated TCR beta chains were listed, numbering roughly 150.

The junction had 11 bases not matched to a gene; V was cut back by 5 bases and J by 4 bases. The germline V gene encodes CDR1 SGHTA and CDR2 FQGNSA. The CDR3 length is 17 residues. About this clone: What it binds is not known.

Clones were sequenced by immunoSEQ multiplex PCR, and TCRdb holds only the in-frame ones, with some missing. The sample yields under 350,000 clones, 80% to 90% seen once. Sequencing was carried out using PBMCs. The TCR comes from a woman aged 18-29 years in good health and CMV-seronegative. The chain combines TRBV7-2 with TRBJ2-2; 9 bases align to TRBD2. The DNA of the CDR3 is TGTGCCAGCAGCCCTTGGCGGGGGGGTCAGGGCACCGGGGAGCTGTTTTTT. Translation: CASSPWRGGQGTGELFF.